Shown below are 28 T cell receptor beta chains from a single sample sequenced in a study of T-cell reconstitution after alpha-beta-depleted transplantation in children. The TCRbeta library was prepared with unique molecular identifiers. TCRdb used MiXCR to reprocess the PCR reads, holding one entry per CDR3 protein. Of 500,000 to 600,000 distinct CDR3 sequences in the sample, over 25% were seen once. Sequencing used PBMCs from the stem cell graft donor, obtained from the stem cell graft. These receptors were obtained from a human donor who donated a stem cell graft to a child with aplastic anemia.

This clonotype was seen a handful of times. The V and J genes are TRBV4-3 and TRBJ2-2, with no clear D. The CDR3 consists of 18 residues. V shed 0 bases and J shed 3 bases, with 17 bases lying between them. Looked up from germline, CDR1 is LGHNA and CDR2 is YSLEER. The CDR3 protein is CASSQDVPRFEDTGELFF. As DNA, the CDR3 is TGCGCCAGCAGCCAAGATGTTCCCAGGTTCGAGGACACCGGGGAGCTGTTTTTT.

This clonotype was picked up a small number of times. The gene calls are TRBV20-1 and TRBJ1-5, with 9 bases identical to TRBD1. Losses at the gene ends were 7 bases for V and 3 bases for J; bases not matched to a gene: 4. Germline V gene lookup returns CDR1 DFQATT and CDR2 SNEGSKA (reference sequence). This CDR3 has 13 amino acids. The DNA for the CDR3 is TGCAGTGTTGGGACAGGGCCCAATCAGCCCCAGCATTTT. Translation: CSVGTGPNQPQHF.

DNA of the CDR3: TGCGCCAGCAGCGCCAGACAGGACAAAGAGACCCAGTACTTC. The encoded protein is CASSARQDKETQYF. The rearrangement joins TRBV5-1 to TRBJ2-5; possibly TRBD1 for D (6 bases). V was shortened by 4 bases and J by 3 bases, with 13 bases between the two germline ends. This CDR3 is built from 14 residues. Germline V gives CDR1 SGHRS, CDR2 YFSETQ.

Of note for this clonotype: At one of its ends the junction is not consistent with the germline gene, which may arise from a read error. V gene TRBV18 combines with J gene TRBJ2-7; 10 bases align to TRBD1. The germline gives CDR1 KGHSH, CDR2 LQKENI. CDR3 length: 15 amino acids. The chain's CDR3 is CASSTRDRGSSEQYF. CDR3 nucleotides: TGTGCCAGCTCAACCCGGGACAGGGGATCCTCCGAGCAGTACTTC.

The V and J genes are TRBV29-1 and TRBJ2-7; possibly TRBD1 or TRBD2 for D (6 bases each). Trimming removed 6 bases from V and 0 bases from J, with 18 bases in between. CDR1 and CDR2 from the germline V gene are SQVTM and ANQGSEA. CDR3 length: 15 amino acids. CDR3 in DNA: TGCAGCGTCGGGGGAGCCACAGGGAGCTCCTACGAGCAGTACTTC. This encodes CSVGGATGSSYEQYF.

This clonotype was recorded a few times. The rearrangement uses TRBV24-1 and TRBJ1-5; tentative D call: TRBD1 (5 bases). Per germline, CDR1 KGHDR and CDR2 SFDVKD. V lost 4 bases and J 6 bases, leaving 15 bases between the germline ends. This CDR3 region has 15 residues. Here the CDR3 reads CATSDPGTIGQPQHF. The DNA for the CDR3 is TGTGCCACCAGTGACCCCGGGACCATCGGTCAGCCCCAGCATTTT.

V is TRBV5-1 and J is TRBJ2-3; the D is unclear. The CDR3 is 14 residues long. The ends were cut back, 0 bases at V and 5 bases at J, with 10 bases in the middle. The germline V gene encodes CDR1 SGHRS and CDR2 YFSETQ. This chain's CDR3 is CASSLGPRGDTQYF. For the CDR3, the DNA is TGCGCCAGCAGCTTGGGGCCCAGAGGAGATACGCAGTATTTT.

The J gene is TRBJ1-2, the V gene TRBV4-3; 7 bases line up with TRBD1. Germline loops: CDR1 LGHNA, CDR2 YSLEER. J lost 5 bases, V lost 4 bases, and 10 bases had no gene match. The CDR3 contains 15 residues. The CDR3 is CASSPAWDSTYGYTF. CDR3 nucleotides: TGCGCCAGCAGCCCCGCCTGGGACAGCACTTATGGCTACACCTTC.

A few counts support this clonotype. This chain links TRBV6-6 with TRBJ2-3; the match to TRBD2 covers 9 bases. J was trimmed by 1 base and V by 10 bases; bases with no gene match: 3. The germline V gene encodes CDR1 MNHNY and CDR2 SVGAGI (reference sequence). The CDR3 is made up of 13 amino acids. Here the CDR3 reads CATIAGGTDTQYF. The CDR3 bases are TGTGCCACGATAGCGGGAGGCACAGATACGCAGTATTTT.

This chain links TRBV19 with TRBJ1-4; the match to TRBD1 covers 7 bases. Looked up from germline, CDR1 is LNHDA and CDR2 is SQIVND (reference sequence). The CDR3 consists of 15 residues. J was trimmed by 4 bases and V by 5 bases; bases with no gene match: 7. This CDR3 reads CASSGRQGLNEKLFF. CDR3 DNA sequence: TGTGCCAGTAGTGGACGACAGGGCCTTAATGAAAAACTGTTTTTT.

This clonotype has more than one count but fewer than ten. The chain links TRBV4-1 to TRBJ2-7; D is unresolved. This CDR3 is built from 14 residues. Trimming shortened V by 9 bases and J by 7 bases, and 22 bases separated the two germline ends. Germline CDR1 and CDR2: MGHRA and YSYEKL. CDR3 nucleotides: TGCGCCAGGCTGTCAGGATCGGCAGCCCTGGAGCAGTACGTC. Translating it yields CARLSGSAALEQYV.

This clonotype has a count of ten or more. V gene TRBV4-3 combines with J gene TRBJ1-1; D might be TRBD1 (5 bases). Trimming cost V 3 bases and J 4 bases, with 9 bases left between them. Germline V gene lookup returns CDR1 LGHNA and CDR2 YSLEER. The CDR3 length is 13 residues. The CDR3 sequence is CASSHVDSTEAFF. CDR3 bases: TGCGCCAGCAGCCACGTTGACAGCACTGAAGCTTTCTTT.

The rearrangement uses TRBV7-2 and TRBJ2-5, with D perhaps TRBD1 or TRBD2 (5 bases each). The CDR3 loop spans 15 amino acids. Trimming stripped 5 bases from V and 0 bases from J, with 13 bases between. The V gene's germline CDR1 is SGHTA and CDR2 FQGNSA. CDR3 nucleotides: TGTGCCAGCAGCCCCCAGTGGGGGTACCAAGAGACCCAGTACTTC. Translating it yields CASSPQWGYQETQYF.

J is TRBJ1-4 and V is TRBV30, with D perhaps TRBD1 (6 bases). Trimming left V 2 bases short and J 2 bases short, with 12 bases between. The CDR3 totals 15 residues. CDR1 is GTSNPN, CDR2 SVGIG, per germline (reference sequence). The CDR3, as DNA: TGTGCCTGGAGTCCAAACAGGGCGACTAATGAAAAACTGTTTTTT. This codes for CAWSPNRATNEKLFF.

This rearrangement joins TRBV7-2 to TRBJ1-4; 9 bases are a match to TRBD1. Germline CDR1 SGHTA, CDR2 FQGNSA. There are 14 residues in the CDR3. Unmatched junction bases numbered 5, after V lost 5 bases and J lost 7 bases. DNA for the CDR3: TGTGCCAGCAGCCGCGACAGGGGGACTGAAAAACTGTTTTTT. Translation: CASSRDRGTEKLFF.

This chain links TRBV4-3 with TRBJ1-4; D may be TRBD1 (5 bases). CDR3 length: 15 amino acids. The germline V gene has CDR1 LGHNA and CDR2 YSLEER. V was pared by 1 base and J by 4 bases, with 10 bases between. This CDR3 is CASSQAGGGNEKLFF. The CDR3 DNA sequence: TGCGCCAGCAGCCAAGCCGGGGGAGGTAATGAAAAACTGTTTTTT.

The V gene is TRBV28, the J gene TRBJ2-3; a weak D match, TRBD2 (6 bases). Germline V CDR1 and CDR2: MDHEN, SYDVKM. V lost 5 bases, J lost 0 bases, and 21 bases lay in between. This CDR3 comprises 18 residues. CDR3 coding DNA: TGTGCCAGCAGTCTATACGGTTTTGTGCTAGCGAGCACAGATACGCAGTATTTT. Encoded protein: CASSLYGFVLASTDTQYF. Filled out from reference TRBV28 and TRBJ2-3, the complete variable domain reads DVKVTQSSRYLVKRTGEKVFLECVQDMDHENMFWYRQDPGLGLRLIYFSYDVKMKEKGDIPEGYSVSREKKERFSLILESASTNQTSMYLCASSLYGFVLASTDTQYFGPGTRLTVL.

This clonotype was counted a few times. The chain carries TRBV7-9 and TRBJ2-7; either TRBD1 or TRBD2 may supply D (6 bases each). This CDR3 is built from 12 residues. The V end was cut by 1 base, the J end by 9 bases, with 10 bases between. The germline CDR1 and CDR2 sequences are SEHNR and FQNEAQ (reference sequence). The CDR3 region is CASSLDRDSQYV. CDR3 DNA: TGTGCCAGCAGCTTAGACAGGGACTCGCAGTACGTC.

This clonotype was counted at least ten times. The chain couples TRBV28 to TRBJ2-1, with TRBD1 identical over 12 bases. The CDR3 has 15 residues. Trimming took 6 bases from V and 4 from J; bases not matched to a gene: 4. CDR1 MDHEN and CDR2 SYDVKM come from the germline V gene. The CDR3: CASSLGQGAYNEQFF. The CDR3, as DNA: TGTGCCAGCAGCTTGGGACAGGGGGCTTACAATGAGCAGTTCTTC.

This clonotype was counted at least ten times. The J gene is TRBJ1-2, the V gene TRBV7-2, with D unclear. This CDR3 has 12 residues. The germline gives CDR1 SGHTA, CDR2 FQGNSA. The V gene lost 4 bases and the J gene lost 0 bases, with 3 bases spanning the gap. The CDR3 here is CASSSTNYGYTF. The CDR3 coding sequence is TGTGCCAGCAGCTCTACTAACTATGGCTACACCTTC.

The chain's CDR3 is CASSLGSRALEATDTQYF. In DNA form, the CDR3 reads TGTGCCAGCAGCTTGGGGTCCCGGGCCCTAGAGGCTACAGATACGCAGTATTTT. The J gene is TRBJ2-3, the V gene TRBV5-6; no clear D. The CDR3 extends over 18 amino acids. V shed 0 bases and J shed 3 bases, with 20 bases lying between them. Germline V gene data show CDR1 as SGHDT and CDR2 as YYEEEE.

The J gene is TRBJ2-7, the V gene TRBV19; TRBD1 aligns across 7 bases. From germline, CDR1 is LNHDA and CDR2 SQIVND (reference sequence). After removal of 3 bases from V and 7 bases from J, the junction contained 6 bases not matched to a gene. The CDR3 extends over 13 amino acids. Written as DNA, the CDR3 is TGTGCCAGTAGTATTGAGGGGGCGAAAGAGCAGTACTTC. As protein: CASSIEGAKEQYF.

The V call is TRBV27, the J call TRBJ1-1, with a weak D call TRBD1 (5 bases). This CDR3 region has 15 residues. Germline V gene sequence: CDR1 MNHEY, CDR2 SMNVEV (reference sequence). Trimming removed 0 bases from V and 4 bases from J, with 12 bases in between. The CDR3 coding sequence is TGTGCCAGCAGTTTATCGTTGGGAGGGGCCACTGAAGCTTTCTTT. The encoded protein is CASSLSLGGATEAFF.

The chain links TRBV10-3 to TRBJ2-3; a possible D gene is TRBD2 (5 bases). From germline, CDR1 is ENHRY and CDR2 SYGVKD. The CDR3 totals 13 residues. V was clipped by 9 bases and J by 0 bases, with 10 bases between them. CDR3 bases: TGTGCCATAAGCGGACCTAGCACAGATACGCAGTATTTT. Translating it yields CAISGPSTDTQYF.

This clonotype came up a few times. This chain links TRBV25-1 with TRBJ1-2; D call uncertain. CDR1 and CDR2 from the germline V gene are MGHDK and SYGVNS. V lost 6 bases and J lost 6, with 8 bases in between. This CDR3 is built from 11 residues. The CDR3 spells CASRETHGYTF. The DNA for the CDR3 is TGTGCCAGCAGGGAGACGCATGGCTACACCTTC.

This clonotype turned up a few times. The chain links TRBV6-2 or TRBV6-3 to TRBJ2-7; D not certain. Germline assignment: CDR1 MNHEY and CDR2 SVGEGT. This CDR3 spans 13 amino acids. The V gene lost 2 bases and the J gene lost 2 bases, with 7 bases spanning the gap. CDR3 in DNA: TGTGCCAGCAGTTACGGGCAGACCTACGAGCAGTACGTC. Protein product: CASSYGQTYEQYV.

This clonotype was observed a single time. The gene calls are TRBV11-2 and TRBJ2-2; the D is unclear. The germline gives CDR1 SGHAT, CDR2 FQNNGV. V lost 5 bases and J 6 bases, leaving 10 bases between the germline ends. The CDR3 totals 13 residues. CDR3 amino acids: CASSPPRPGELFF. The CDR3 bases are TGTGCCAGCAGCCCTCCCCGGCCCGGGGAGCTGTTTTTT.

V and J are TRBV5-1 and TRBJ1-1; D possibly corresponds to TRBD1 (6 bases). The V gene's germline CDR1 is SGHRS and CDR2 YFSETQ. The CDR3 covers 13 residues. V was pared by 0 bases and J by 6 bases, with 9 bases between. CDR3 residues: CASSLAQGAEAFF. The CDR3 DNA is TGCGCCAGCAGCTTGGCACAGGGTGCTGAAGCTTTCTTT.